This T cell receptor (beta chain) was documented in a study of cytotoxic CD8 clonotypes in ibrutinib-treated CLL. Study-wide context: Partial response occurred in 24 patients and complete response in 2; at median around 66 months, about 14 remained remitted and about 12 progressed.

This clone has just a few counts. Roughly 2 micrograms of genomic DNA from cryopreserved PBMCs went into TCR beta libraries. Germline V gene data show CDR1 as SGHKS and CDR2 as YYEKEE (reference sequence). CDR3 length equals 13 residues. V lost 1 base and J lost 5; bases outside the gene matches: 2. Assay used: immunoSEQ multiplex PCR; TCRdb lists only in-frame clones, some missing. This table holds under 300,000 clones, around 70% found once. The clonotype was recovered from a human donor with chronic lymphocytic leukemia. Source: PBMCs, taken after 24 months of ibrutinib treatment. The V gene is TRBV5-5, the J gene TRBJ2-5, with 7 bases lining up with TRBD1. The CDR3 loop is CASSLLQGETQYF. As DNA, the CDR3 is TGTGCCAGCAGCTTGTTACAGGGGGAGACCCAGTACTTC.